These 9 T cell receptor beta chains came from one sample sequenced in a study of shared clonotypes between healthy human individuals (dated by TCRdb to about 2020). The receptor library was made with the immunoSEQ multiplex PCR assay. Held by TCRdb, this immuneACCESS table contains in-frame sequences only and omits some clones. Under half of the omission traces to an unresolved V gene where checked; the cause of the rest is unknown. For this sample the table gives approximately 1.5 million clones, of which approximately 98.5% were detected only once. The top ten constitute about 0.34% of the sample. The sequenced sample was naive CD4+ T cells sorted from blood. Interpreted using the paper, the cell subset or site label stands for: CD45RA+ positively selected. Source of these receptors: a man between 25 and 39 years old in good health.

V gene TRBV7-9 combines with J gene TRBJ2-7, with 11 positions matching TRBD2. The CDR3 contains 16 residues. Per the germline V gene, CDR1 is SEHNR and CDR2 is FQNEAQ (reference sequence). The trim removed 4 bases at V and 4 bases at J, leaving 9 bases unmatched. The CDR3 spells CASSSSLAGGGYEQYF. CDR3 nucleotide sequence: TGTGCCAGCAGCTCCAGCCTAGCGGGAGGAGGTTACGAGCAGTACTTC.

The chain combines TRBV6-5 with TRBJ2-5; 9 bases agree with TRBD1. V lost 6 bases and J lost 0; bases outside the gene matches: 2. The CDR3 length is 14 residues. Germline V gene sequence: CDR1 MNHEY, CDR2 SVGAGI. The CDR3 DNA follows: TGTGCCAGCAGAGGGACAGGGCACCAAGAGACCCAGTACTTC. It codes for CASRGTGHQETQYF.

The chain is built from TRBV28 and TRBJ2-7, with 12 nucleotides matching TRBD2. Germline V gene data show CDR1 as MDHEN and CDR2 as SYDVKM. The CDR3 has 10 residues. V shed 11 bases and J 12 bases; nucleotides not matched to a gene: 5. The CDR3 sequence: CAVLAGGGYF. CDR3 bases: TGTGCCGTCCTAGCGGGAGGGGGGTACTTC.

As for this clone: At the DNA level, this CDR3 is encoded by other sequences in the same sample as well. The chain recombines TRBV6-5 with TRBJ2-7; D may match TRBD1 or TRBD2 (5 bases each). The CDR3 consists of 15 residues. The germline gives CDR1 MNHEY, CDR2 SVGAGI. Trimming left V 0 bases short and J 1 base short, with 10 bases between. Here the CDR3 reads CASSYSGDGSYEQYF. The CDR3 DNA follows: TGTGCCAGCAGTTACTCGGGGGACGGTTCCTACGAGCAGTACTTC.

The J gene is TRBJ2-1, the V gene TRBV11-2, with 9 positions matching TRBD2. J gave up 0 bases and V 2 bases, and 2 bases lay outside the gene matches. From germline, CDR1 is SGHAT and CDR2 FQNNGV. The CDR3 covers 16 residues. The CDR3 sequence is CASSLLAGSSYNEQFF. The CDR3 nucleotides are TGTGCCAGCAGCTTACTAGCGGGGAGCTCCTACAATGAGCAGTTCTTC.

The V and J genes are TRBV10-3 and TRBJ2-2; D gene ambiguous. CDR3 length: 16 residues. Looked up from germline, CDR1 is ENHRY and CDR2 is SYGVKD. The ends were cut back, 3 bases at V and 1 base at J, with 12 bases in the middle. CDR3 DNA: TGTGCCATCAGTGACTCCAAGACACGGAACACCGGGGAGCTGTTTTTT. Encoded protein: CAISDSKTRNTGELFF.

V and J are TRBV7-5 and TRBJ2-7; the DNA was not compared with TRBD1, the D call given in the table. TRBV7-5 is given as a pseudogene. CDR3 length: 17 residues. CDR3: CVRSDYSGTESSYEQYF. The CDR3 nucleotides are TGTGTCAGAAGCGACTACTCCGGGACAGAGAGCTCCTACGAGCAGTACTTC.

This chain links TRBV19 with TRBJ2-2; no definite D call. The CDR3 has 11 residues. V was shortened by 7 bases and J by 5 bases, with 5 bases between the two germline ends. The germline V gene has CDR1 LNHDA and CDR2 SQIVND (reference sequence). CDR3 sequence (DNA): TGTGCCAGTACCACTACCGGGGAGCTGTTTTTT. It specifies CASTTTGELFF.

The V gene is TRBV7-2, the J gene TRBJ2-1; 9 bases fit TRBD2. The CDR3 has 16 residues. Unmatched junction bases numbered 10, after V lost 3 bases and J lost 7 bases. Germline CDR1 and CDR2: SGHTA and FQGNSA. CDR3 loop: CASSLAREGLWNEQFF. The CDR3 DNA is TGTGCCAGCAGCTTGGCGCGGGAGGGCCTTTGGAATGAGCAGTTCTTC.